This T cell receptor beta chain is drawn from a study of blood T cell repertoires in COVID-19 (dated by TCRdb to between 2020 and 2021). A note on the overall study: Samples covering the acute and convalescent phases of COVID-19 were provided by collaborators in the United States, Italy and Spain. The prospective study material was composed of cDNA or gDNA derived from T cells, B-cell-depleted T cells, or PBMCs. The dataset comprised deeply sampled blood TCRbeta repertoires from subjects exposed to, actively infected with, or recovered from COVID-19. A freely available public database, intended as a resource for researchers studying the immune response to SARS-CoV-2, is where the repertoires were released. Samples came from the ongoing ImmuneRACE study (first 160 participants) plus 1,254 subjects from 6 global collaborators. A de-identified subject ID, COVID-19 status, age in years and sex were almost always included in the sample metadata. HLA class I and class II types, where available, came from metadata supplied by the sample provider rather than from assay-based typing.

Whole blood was collected in K2EDTA tubes by collaborating institutions according to the institutions' own protocols. For TCRbeta analysis, collaborators shipped samples in one of three forms: frozen whole blood, isolated PBMCs, or DNA extracted from either of those sample types. TCRbeta CDR3 regions were amplified from genomic DNA using the immunoSEQ Assay, a bias-controlled multiplex PCR. The published analysis was carried out like this. Within the assay, amplification of reference gene primers was used to estimate how many nucleated cells each sample contained. To quantify the absolute abundance of each unique TCRbeta CDR3 rearrangement, sequence reads were collapsed and filtered. For each sample, productive Simpson clonality was calculated by taking the square root of Simpson's diversity index across productive rearrangements. Sourced from immuneACCESS, this table was stored by TCRdb with only in-frame sequences that have V and J called. A share of the clones is absent; for the studies checked, an unresolved V gene accounts for under half, and the remainder has no known explanation. V, J and clone size derive from that table, while D and trimming were established from the DNA sequence. This sample comprises roughly 250,000 clones, 82% of them detected only once. The ten top clones hold around 12% of the sample.

Inclusive of the bounding cysteine and phenylalanine, the CDR3 is 13 residues long. Only the CDR3 region is kept as DNA, spanning 39 bases read in frame from base 1. The CDR1 and CDR2 encoded by the germline V gene (reference sequence) are LNHDA and SQIVND. The junction shows trimming of 10 bases on V and 0 bases on J, plus 12 bases between the germline ends. A word on this clone: Which antigen it targets is not known. No qualities accompany the bases; no much larger clone lies one base away.

On the study overall, not on this receptor specifically: How much clinical and demographic metadata was included differed by source and by participant, and the metadata was provided uncurated.

The chain uses TRBV19 and TRBJ1-1; the D gene cannot be resolved reliably. The sample was peripheral blood. The receptor was isolated from a woman in her fifties or sixties with active or convalescent COVID-19. The DNA is as follows: TGTGCCATGTCCCAAGAGCTGAACACTGAAGCTTTCTTT. This translates into CAMSQELNTEAFF.